This TCR beta chain was documented in a study of shared clonotypes between healthy human individuals. Notes on the study in general: The sole specimen, blood, was sampled, and tissue repertoires likely differ. Shared across a handful of donors were 5% to 6% of the naive CD4 clonotypes. Rarefaction demonstrated incomplete sorted-subset sequencing despite large depth.

Germline V CDR1 and CDR2: MNHEY, SVGAGI. Deletions cut 6 bases from V and 7 bases from J, with 13 bases between. The length of the CDR3 is 14 residues. Only in-frame clones appear in the TCRdb table, and some are missing; sequencing was by immunoSEQ multiplex PCR. The sample carries some 2,000,000 clones, around 95% recorded once. A note on this clone: Its target is unknown.

The clonotype comes from a man aged 18 to 29 in good health. The chain recombines TRBV6-5 with TRBJ1-6; D is perhaps TRBD1 (5 bases). Sequencing was done on a sample of naive CD4+ T cells sorted from blood. The subset here: CD45RA+ positively selected. As DNA, the CDR3 is TGTGCCAGCAGCCGGGGACGGACCAATTCACCCCTCCACTTT. Its translation is CASSRGRTNSPLHF.